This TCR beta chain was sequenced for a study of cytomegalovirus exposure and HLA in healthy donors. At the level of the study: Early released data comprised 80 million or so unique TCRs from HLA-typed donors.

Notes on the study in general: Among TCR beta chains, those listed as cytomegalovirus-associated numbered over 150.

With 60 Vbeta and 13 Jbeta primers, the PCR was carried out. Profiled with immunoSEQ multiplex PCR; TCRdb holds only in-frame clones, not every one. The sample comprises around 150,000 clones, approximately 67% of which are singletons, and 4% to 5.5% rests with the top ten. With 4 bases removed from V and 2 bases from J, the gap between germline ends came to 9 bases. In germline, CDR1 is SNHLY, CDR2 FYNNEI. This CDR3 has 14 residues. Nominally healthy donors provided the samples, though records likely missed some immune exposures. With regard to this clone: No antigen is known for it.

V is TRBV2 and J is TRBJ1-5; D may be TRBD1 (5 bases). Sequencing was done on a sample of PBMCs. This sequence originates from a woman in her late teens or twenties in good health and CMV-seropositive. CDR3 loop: CASSGGGGNQPQHF. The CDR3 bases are TGTGCCAGCAGTGGGGGGGGAGGCAATCAGCCCCAGCATTTT.